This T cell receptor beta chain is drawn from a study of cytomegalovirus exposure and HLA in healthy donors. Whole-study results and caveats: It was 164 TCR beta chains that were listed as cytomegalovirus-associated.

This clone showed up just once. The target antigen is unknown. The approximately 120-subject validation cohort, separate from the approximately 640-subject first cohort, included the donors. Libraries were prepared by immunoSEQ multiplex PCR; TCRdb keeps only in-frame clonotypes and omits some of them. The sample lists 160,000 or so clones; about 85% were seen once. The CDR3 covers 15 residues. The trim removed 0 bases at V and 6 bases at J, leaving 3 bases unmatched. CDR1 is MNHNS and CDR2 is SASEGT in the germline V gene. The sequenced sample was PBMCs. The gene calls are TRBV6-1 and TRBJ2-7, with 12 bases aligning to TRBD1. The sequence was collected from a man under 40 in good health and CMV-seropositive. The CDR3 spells CASSEAGTGGGEQYF. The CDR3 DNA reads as TGTGCCAGCAGTGAAGCGGGGACAGGGGGCGGCGAGCAGTACTTC.